This T cell receptor beta chain was identified in a study of control samples from healthy donors and cancer patients. Clones were sequenced by immunoSEQ multiplex PCR, and TCRdb holds only the in-frame ones, with some missing. The profile covers about 95,000 clones, with 88% appearing a single time and about 15% taken by the ten largest. The CDR3 extends over 16 amino acids. Germline V gene lookup returns CDR1 LGHNA and CDR2 YSLEER. V dropped 0 bases and J dropped 4; count of bases not matched to a gene: 3. This clonotype was obtained from a woman aged 70-85 years in good health. The chain couples TRBV4-3 to TRBJ2-6; 7 positions agree with TRBD1. The sample taken for sequencing was blood. Here the CDR3 DNA reads TGCGCCAGCAGCCAAGAACAGGGGTACGGGGCCAACGTCCTGACTTTC. This sequence encodes CASSQEQGYGANVLTF.